This is a list of T cell receptor beta chains from one sample in a study of T cells in Graves' hyperthyroidism and ophthalmopathy. Each CDR3 protein gets one entry after TCRdb re-called the multiplex PCR reads with MiXCR. The sample shows about 460,000 distinct CDR3 sequences, about 22% of them seen only once. Material: blood. Receptors were obtained from a woman in her 70s with Graves' ophthalmopathy. CDR3s include the opening cysteine and the closing phenylalanine or tryptophan. D genes are given only for firm matches. Clone size is shown for a subset of rows, as once, few, many or a class of expanded clone.

j_call v_call d_call clone_size cdr3_aa cdr3_nt
TRBJ1-6 TRBV20-1 . few CSAREGSGTPLHF TGCAGTGCTAGAGAGGGGTCGGGGACACCCCTCCACTTT
TRBJ1-5 TRBV15 . many CATAPRGTANQPQHF TGTGCCACCGCGCCTCGAGGGACCGCTAATCAGCCCCAGCATTTT
TRBJ2-1 TRBV12-3/TRBV12-4 TRBD2 few CASSRRTSGAYNEQFF TGTGCCAGCAGCCGAAGGACTAGCGGGGCTTACAATGAGCAGTTCTTC
TRBJ2-7 TRBV5-6 TRBD2 few CASSLVGLAGNEQYF TGTGCCAGCAGCTTGGTGGGACTAGCGGGGAACGAGCAGTACTTC
TRBJ2-5 TRBV2 . few CASSGQSRETQYF TGTGCCAGCAGTGGACAGTCAAGGGAGACCCAGTACTTC
TRBJ2-1 TRBV27 . few CATKLAGVIYNEQFF TGTGCCACCAAGCTGGCAGGGGTCATATACAATGAGCAGTTCTTC
TRBJ2-7 TRBV5-6 . many CASSLASYEQYF TGTGCCAGCAGTTTAGCATCCTACGAGCAGTACTTC
TRBJ2-3 TRBV19 TRBD1 few CASSGRTGGEGIQDTQYF TGTGCCAGTAGTGGAAGGACAGGGGGCGAAGGAATTCAAGATACGCAGTATTTT
TRBJ2-3 TRBV2 . many CASSPGAGSVSDTQYF TGTGCCAGCAGCCCCGGGGCCGGGAGCGTGTCAGATACGCAGTATTTT
TRBJ1-2 TRBV6-5 . . CASSYYREDYGYTF TGTGCCAGCAGTTACTACAGGGAGGACTATGGCTACACCTTC
TRBJ2-7 TRBV11-2 . . CASSSEGYEQYF TGTGCCAGCAGCTCAGAAGGTTACGAGCAGTACTTC
TRBJ2-3 TRBV5-1 . many CASSPGPPGPKDTQYF TGCGCCAGCAGCCCCGGGCCTCCAGGGCCCAAAGATACGCAGTATTTT
TRBJ2-2 TRBV7-6 . . CASSRLDSSNTGELFF TGTGCCAGCAGCCGCCTAGATAGCAGCAACACCGGGGAGCTGTTTTTT